This is a list of T cell receptor beta chains from one sample in a study of graft-versus-host responses after intestinal transplantation. Clones were read by immunoSEQ multiplex PCR, and TCRdb kept only the in-frame ones, dropping some. In the table there are under 75,000 clones, around 90% of which are singletons. This sample comprised ileum tissue, obtained less than 400 days after transplant. The source is a human patient who received an intestinal transplant, so some T cells may come from the graft donor. Both conserved end residues are part of each CDR3. A D gene is named only where the DNA matches it firmly. Some rows mark clone size as missing; the rest say once, few, many or name a class of expanded clone.

D gene | J gene | clone size | V gene | CDR3 DNA | CDR3 protein
NA | TRBJ2-5 | NA | TRBV4-2 | TGTGCCAGCAGCCTCCTAGCGCAAGAGACCCAGTACTTC | CASSLLAQETQYF
TRBD2 | TRBJ2-1 | NA | TRBV6-1 | TGTGCCAGCAGTGGTTGGACTAGCGGGATCAATGAGCAGTTCTTC | CASSGWTSGINEQFF
TRBD2 | TRBJ2-7 | NA | TRBV4-1 | TGCGCCAGCTCCCCACTAGCGGGGGGGTACGAGCAGTACTTC | CASSPLAGGYEQYF
TRBD1 | TRBJ2-1 | NA | TRBV5-1 | TGCGCCAGCAGCTTGGGGGGACAGGGGCTAAATGAGCAGTTCTTC | CASSLGGQGLNEQFF
TRBD1 | TRBJ1-5 | NA | TRBV4-1 | TGCGCCAGCAGCCAAGCCGGGACAGGGGGGCGGCCCCAGCATTTT | CASSQAGTGGRPQHF
NA | TRBJ1-1 | NA | TRBV19 | TGTGCCAGTAGTATCACACTTAACACTGAAGCTTTCTTT | CASSITLNTEAFF
NA | TRBJ1-4 | few | TRBV29-1 | TGCAGCGTTGGAGTGGGTATGAATGAAAAACTGTTTTTT | CSVGVGMNEKLFF
NA | TRBJ1-2 | NA | TRBV7-2 | TGTGCCAGCAGCTTAGGCCAGGACTATGGCTACACCTTC | CASSLGQDYGYTF
TRBD1 | TRBJ2-7 | NA | TRBV29-1 | TGCAGCGTTGACCGGGGACAGGGCCAGCAGTACTTC | CSVDRGQGQQYF
TRBD2 | TRBJ2-3 | NA | TRBV4-1 | TGCGCCAGCAGCCAGTCAAAGCGGGGATCAGATACGCAGTATTTT | CASSQSKRGSDTQYF
TRBD2 | TRBJ2-5 | NA | TRBV7-9 | TGTGCCAGCAGCTTAGACCCGGGACTAGCGGGAGCGGAGTACTTC | CASSLDPGLAGAEYF
NA | TRBJ1-5 | NA | TRBV25-1 | TGTGCCAGCAGTCCCTCGTGGGGGCCGTATAGCAATCAGCCCCAGCATTTT | CASSPSWGPYSNQPQHF
NA | TRBJ2-3 | NA | TRBV5-1 | TGCGCCAGCAGCTACCTCACAGGTCCCATCACAGATACGCAGTATTTT | CASSYLTGPITDTQYF
NA | TRBJ2-5 | NA | TRBV6-5 | TGTGCCAGCAGTTACTTAGGGGGGGGTGTTCTGGAGACCCAGTACTTC | CASSYLGGGVLETQYF
NA | TRBJ2-1 | NA | TRBV6-6 | TGTGCCAGCAGTTACACCAGCTCCCACAATGAGCAGTTCTTC | CASSYTSSHNEQFF
TRBD1 | TRBJ2-7 | NA | TRBV5-1 | TGCGCCAGCAGACTACAGGGGTACGACGAGCAGTACTTC | CASRLQGYDEQYF
TRBD2 | TRBJ2-5 | few | TRBV19 | TGTGCCAGTAGTAATAGAGCGGGAGGGGGCAGCCAAGAGACCCAGTACTTC | CASSNRAGGGSQETQYF
TRBD1 | TRBJ1-5 | once | TRBV10-3 | TGTGCCATCAGTGGGGGACAGGGGAATCAGCCCCAGCATTTT | CAISGGQGNQPQHF
TRBD1 | TRBJ2-7 | NA | TRBV5-1 | TGCGCCAGCAGCTTGGGACAGGGGGTAAACGAGCAGTACTTC | CASSLGQGVNEQYF
NA | TRBJ2-5 | few | TRBV20-1 | TGCAGTGCCCGCCTCCAAGAGACCCAGTACTTC | CSARLQETQYF
TRBD1 | TRBJ2-5 | NA | TRBV7-6 | TGTGCCAGCAGCTTAAACAGGGGCCGAGAGACCCAGTACTTC | CASSLNRGRETQYF
TRBD1 | TRBJ1-2 | few | TRBV5-1 | TGCGCCAGCAGCCGGGCGGGGACAGGGGGCTATGGCTACACCTTC | CASSRAGTGGYGYTF
TRBD2 | TRBJ2-3 | NA | TRBV6-5 | TGTGCCAGCAGTTACCGGCTAGCGGGAGCAGGTACGCAGTATTTT | CASSYRLAGAGTQYF
NA | TRBJ1-1 | once | TRBV19 | TGTGCCCTCCGCGACAGCGGTGGCACTGAAGCTTTCTTT | CALRDSGGTEAFF
NA | TRBJ2-7 | NA | TRBV6-5 | TGTGCCAGCAGCCCCGGGACCGATTACGAGCAGTACTTC | CASSPGTDYEQYF
TRBD2 | TRBJ2-3 | NA | TRBV28 | TGTGCCAGCAGTCCTTGGGATCTAGCGGGCAACTACACAGATACGCAGTATTTT | CASSPWDLAGNYTDTQYF
TRBD1 | TRBJ2-1 | NA | TRBV7-2 | TGTGCCAGCAGCAAACGAATCGGGACAGGGCTTTACAATGAGCAGTTCTTC | CASSKRIGTGLYNEQFF
NA | TRBJ1-6 | NA | TRBV6-5 | TGTGCCAGCAGTTACGACGGGGAGGGATATAATTCACCCCTCCACTTT | CASSYDGEGYNSPLHF
TRBD1 | TRBJ2-1 | few | TRBV5-4 | TGTGCCAGCAGCCTCCTAATCGACAGGGGGCTGAGCAATGAGCAGTTCTTC | CASSLLIDRGLSNEQFF
TRBD1 | TRBJ2-7 | NA | TRBV28 | TGTGCCAGCAGTTTAGCTACAGGGGGCGCCGTATACGAGCAGTACTTC | CASSLATGGAVYEQYF
TRBD1 | TRBJ2-7 | NA | TRBV6-5 | TGTGCCAGCAGTTACTCTCCAGGGGGCGAGCAGTACTTC | CASSYSPGGEQYF
NA | TRBJ2-7 | NA | TRBV28 | TGTGCCAGCAGCCCGGGACTGAGAACCTACGAGCAGTACTTC | CASSPGLRTYEQYF
NA | TRBJ2-7 | NA | TRBV6-1 | TGTGCCAGCAGTGCACAGGGAAACCTTCCCTACGAGCAGTACTTC | CASSAQGNLPYEQYF
NA | TRBJ1-1 | NA | TRBV28 | TGTGCCAGCAGTTTATTGAGGGGGTGGTCTGAAGCTTTCTTT | CASSLLRGWSEAFF